The 18 T cell receptor beta chains reported below all come from one sample, sequenced in a study of T cells in Graves' hyperthyroidism and ophthalmopathy. Amplification targeted TCR beta CDR3 regions from RNA transcripts. HTBI primers were the set used in a first-round RT-PCR of the TCR CDR3. TCRdb reprocessed the multiplex PCR reads with MiXCR, giving one entry per CDR3 protein. This sample has 540,000 or so distinct CDR3 sequences; around 45% occur once, and the top ten carry around 19%. The sample comprised peripheral blood or thyroid tissue (not recorded which). These receptors were collected from an adult woman with Graves' disease, either hyperthyroidism or ophthalmopathy (not recorded which).

This clonotype was detected many times. This chain's CDR3 is CASSQTVANEKLFF. CDR3 DNA: TGTGCCAGCAGCCAGACCGTGGCTAATGAAAAACTGTTTTTT. The chain is built from TRBV14 and TRBJ1-4; unclear D gene. This CDR3 is built from 14 residues. Germline assignment: CDR1 SGHDN and CDR2 FVKESK. The V gene lost 3 bases and the J gene lost 3 bases, with 8 bases spanning the gap. Variable domain in full (rest from reference TRBV14 and TRBJ1-4): EAGVTQFPSHSVIEKGQTVTLRCDPISGHDNLYWYRRVMGKEIKFLLHFVKESKQDESGMPNNRFLAERTGGTYSTLKVQPAELEDSGVYFCASSQTVANEKLFFGSGTQLSVL.

This clonotype occurred many times. V and J are TRBV15 and TRBJ1-6; 8 bases agree with TRBD1. The junction had 5 bases not matched to a gene; V was cut back by 4 bases and J by 9 bases. The CDR3 spans 14 residues. Germline V gives CDR1 LNHNV, CDR2 YYDKDF (reference sequence). Here the CDR3 DNA reads TGTGCCACCAGCACAGGGGGCAGCGGTTCACCCCTCCACTTT. It translates to CATSTGGSGSPLHF.

About this clonotype: The junction shows a germline mismatch at one end, possibly a read error. The chain employs TRBV7-9 and TRBJ2-7; the D gene is possibly TRBD1 (6 bases). There are 15 residues in the CDR3. Germline V lookup: CDR1 SEHNR, CDR2 FQNEAQ (reference sequence). Here the CDR3 DNA reads TGCGCCAGCAGCCAAGGACAAGGGGGTGGCTACGAGCAGTACTTC. Amino acids: CASSQGQGGGYEQYF.

The sample holds a few counts of this clonotype. This may come from a read error, since a much larger clone is one base off. The chain combines TRBV20-1 with TRBJ1-1; perhaps TRBD1 as D (6 bases). The germline V gene encodes CDR1 DFQATT and CDR2 SNEGSKA (reference sequence). The CDR3 sequence is 12 residues long. The V and J ends lost 2 bases and 6 bases respectively, with 10 bases between them. The CDR3 DNA reads as TGCAGTGCTAGACCGGGGGCTCCTGAAGCTTTCTTT. Its translation is CSARPGAPEAFF.

DNA of the CDR3: TGCAGCGTTGAGGGACAGGGTGAAAAACTGTTTTTT. Translated, it gives CSVEGQGEKLFF. The chain has TRBV29-1 and TRBJ1-4; 9 positions agree with TRBD1. This CDR3 is 12 amino acids long. V trimming: 3 bases; J trimming: 7 bases; junction bases outside the gene matches: 0. Germline V lookup: CDR1 SQVTM, CDR2 ANQGSEA.

This clonotype was counted at least ten times. The rearrangement uses TRBV6-1 and TRBJ2-7; TRBD2 agrees at 7 bases. Germline assignment: CDR1 MNHNS and CDR2 SASEGT. The CDR3 consists of 15 residues. With V trimmed by 4 bases and J by 0 bases, 6 bases remained unmatched. CDR3 protein: CASSAPGTISYEQYF. CDR3 nucleotide sequence: TGTGCCAGCAGTGCCCCCGGGACTATCTCCTACGAGCAGTACTTC.

The J gene is TRBJ1-3, the V gene TRBV5-1, with TRBD1 as a possible D gene (6 bases). Germline CDR1 reads SGHRS; CDR2 reads YFSETQ. With 0 bases removed from V and 3 bases from J, the gap between germline ends came to 7 bases. The CDR3 is made up of 14 amino acids. For the CDR3, the DNA is TGCGCCAGCAGCTTGGCCAGGGGTGGAAACACCATATATTTT. Its translation is CASSLARGGNTIYF.

This clonotype showed up many times. V gene TRBV5-1 combines with J gene TRBJ2-2; 8 bases agree with TRBD1. CDR3 size: 15 residues. In germline, CDR1 is SGHRS, CDR2 YFSETQ. Trimming removed 4 bases from V and 6 bases from J; junction bases left unmatched: 8. The CDR3 protein is CASSLLTGEAGELFF. The CDR3 DNA reads as TGCGCCAGCAGCCTTTTGACAGGGGAGGCCGGGGAGCTGTTTTTT.

The chain is built from TRBV2 and TRBJ1-4, with D possibly being TRBD1 (5 bases). Germline lookup yields CDR1 SNHLY and CDR2 FYNNEI. V gave up 6 bases and J gave up 5 bases, with 13 bases separating them. The CDR3 is 14 residues long. Written as DNA, the CDR3 is TGTGCCAGCAGCCCCGGGACTGAAAATGAAAAACTGTTTTTT. Encoded protein: CASSPGTENEKLFF.

In its sample, this clonotype was seen a few times. V usage is TRBV10-3 and J usage is TRBJ2-1; 8 nucleotides line up with TRBD2. V lost 10 bases and J lost 4; bases outside the gene matches: 9. The CDR3 is 14 residues long. Germline CDR1 ENHRY, CDR2 SYGVKD. The CDR3 here is CATRASGSYNEQFF. The CDR3 DNA is TGTGCCACCAGGGCTAGCGGGTCTTACAATGAGCAGTTCTTC.

This clonotype has ten or more counts. The chain recombines TRBV11-2 with TRBJ1-1; 9 bases agree with TRBD1. J was trimmed by 0 bases and V by 3 bases; bases with no gene match: 2. This CDR3 is 15 amino acids long. Germline CDR1 SGHAT, CDR2 FQNNGV. This CDR3 reads CASSFDRGVNTEAFF. CDR3 sequence (DNA): TGTGCCAGCAGCTTTGACAGGGGGGTGAACACTGAAGCTTTCTTT.

This clonotype was seen repeatedly, ten times or more. The V call is TRBV7-2, the J call TRBJ1-2; D ambiguous. The V and J ends lost 3 bases and 6 bases respectively, with 23 bases between them. Germline assignment: CDR1 SGHTA and CDR2 FQGNSA. This CDR3 region has 17 residues. CDR3 sequence (DNA): TGTGCCAGCAGCTTCGGCTGGGGTTACACCCGACCGAATGGCTACACCTTC. Translated: CASSFGWGYTRPNGYTF.

The rearrangement joins TRBV2 to TRBJ2-5; 10 nucleotides line up with TRBD1. V shed 8 bases and J 4 bases; nucleotides not matched to a gene: 16. The CDR3 totals 17 residues. Germline CDR1 reads SNHLY; CDR2 reads FYNNEI. The CDR3 nucleotides read TGTGCCAGCGGCCCCCGGGGGACAGGGGCTGCCGGAGAGACCCAGTACTTC. Translation: CASGPRGTGAAGETQYF.

The chain uses TRBV20-1 and TRBJ2-7, with 13 bases that match TRBD2. This CDR3 is built from 15 residues. Germline V gene lookup returns CDR1 DFQATT and CDR2 SNEGSKA (reference sequence). V lost 4 bases and J lost 5; bases outside the gene matches: 8. CDR3: CSATRTSGGPNEQYF. The DNA of the CDR3 is TGCAGTGCTACCCGGACTAGCGGGGGACCCAACGAGCAGTACTTC.

At least ten counts were recorded for this clonotype. The V gene is TRBV5-6, the J gene TRBJ1-1; the D is unclear. This CDR3 has 14 residues. V shed 0 bases and J shed 1 base, with 7 bases lying between them. Per the germline V gene, CDR1 is SGHDT and CDR2 is YYEEEE. The CDR3 protein is CASSLDLTNTEAFF. In DNA form, the CDR3 reads TGTGCCAGCAGCTTGGATTTGACGAACACTGAAGCTTTCTTT.

The sample holds a few counts of this clonotype. The chain combines TRBV10-3 with TRBJ1-2; D unresolved. The CDR3 runs to 12 residues. Germline loops: CDR1 ENHRY, CDR2 SYGVKD. The V gene lost 2 bases and the J gene lost 8 bases, with 9 bases spanning the gap. In DNA form, the CDR3 reads TGTGCCATCAGTGAGGGGTCGTCGGGCTACACCTTC. Translation gives CAISEGSSGYTF.

At least ten counts were recorded for this clonotype. The gene calls are TRBV6-5 and TRBJ2-7; maybe TRBD2 (5 bases). V was clipped by 8 bases and J by 2 bases, with 13 bases between them. There are 13 residues in the CDR3. CDR1 is MNHEY, CDR2 SVGAGI, per germline. This CDR3 is CASGLGRPYEQYF. The CDR3, as DNA: TGTGCCAGCGGGCTGGGGAGACCCTACGAGCAGTACTTC.

This clonotype showed up many times. The chain employs TRBV5-1 and TRBJ2-2, with 7 bases aligning to TRBD2. CDR3 length equals 15 residues. Germline V gene sequence: CDR1 SGHRS, CDR2 YFSETQ. The J segment lost 8 bases and the V segment lost 3 bases, leaving 10 bases of the junction unmatched. The CDR3 is CASSSRPAGEGELFF. The CDR3 nucleotides are TGCGCCAGCAGCTCGAGGCCGGCGGGGGAAGGGGAGCTGTTTTTT.